These T cell receptor beta chains were read from a single sample in a study of T-cell reconstitution after alpha-beta-depleted transplantation in children. MiXCR, applied by TCRdb to the PCR reads, yields one record per CDR3 protein. This sample carries 580,000 or so distinct CDR3 sequences, more than 20% of them seen once, and the ten largest clones take over 12%. The sample in question was PBMCs, mostly from graft donor cells, obtained 360 days after TCRalphabeta/CD19-depleted stem cell transplant. Receptors were obtained from a boy under two years old who had a stem cell transplant for acute myeloid leukemia, so the T cells may come from the graft donor. Both conserved end residues are part of each CDR3. Fields, in order: D gene, clone size, J gene, V gene, CDR3 DNA, CDR3 protein. A D gene is named only where the DNA matches it firmly. Rows may omit the clone size; those that give it use once, few, many or a size class.

-	few	TRBJ2-5	TRBV20-1	TGCAGTGCCAACCGGGGGCCCCAAGAGACCCAGTACTTC	CSANRGPQETQYF
-	-	TRBJ2-1	TRBV21-1	TGTGCCAGCAGCCCCCGGGGGGCAGGGGCTCTACAGTTCTTC	CASSPRGAGALQFF
-	many	TRBJ1-1	TRBV10-3	TGTGCCACCGAAAGGGGAGGCAACACTGAAGCTTTCTTT	CATERGGNTEAFF
TRBD2	-	TRBJ2-2	TRBV27	TGTGCCAGCAGTCCCATGTTTCGGGGGGGTGATCCCGGGGAGCTGTTTTTT	CASSPMFRGGDPGELFF
-	few	TRBJ2-1	TRBV6-5	TGTGCCAGCAGCCGTTCGGGTAACCCCTACAATGAGCAGTTCTTC	CASSRSGNPYNEQFF
-	few	TRBJ2-3	TRBV18	TGTGCCAGCTCACCACCGATAAACCGGGAGCCTAGCACAGATACGCAGTATTTT	CASSPPINREPSTDTQYF
-	-	TRBJ1-5	TRBV12-3/TRBV12-4	TGTGCCAGCAGTCTGGGACTAAAGCAGCCCCAGCATTTT	CASSLGLKQPQHF
-	-	TRBJ1-4	TRBV7-2	TGTGCCAGCAGCCCGCACAGAAGGAATAATGAAAAACTGTTTTTT	CASSPHRRNNEKLFF
-	few	TRBJ1-1	TRBV20-1	TGCAGTGCTAGAGATCGCAGGGACGGAGGGGGGACTGAAGCTTTCTTT	CSARDRRDGGGTEAFF
-	-	TRBJ2-2	TRBV20-1	TGCAGTGCTAGAGATAGAGGCAGGGTAGCGTCGAACACCGGGGAGCTGTTTTTT	CSARDRGRVASNTGELFF
TRBD1	many	TRBJ1-1	TRBV12-3/TRBV12-4	TGTGCCAGCAGCCCGGGACAGTCTGAAGCTTTCTTT	CASSPGQSEAFF
TRBD1	many	TRBJ2-2	TRBV24-1	TGTGCCACCCAGGGGGCCGGGGAGCTGTTTTTT	CATQGAGELFF
TRBD1	-	TRBJ2-3	TRBV7-2	TGTGCCAGCAGCCCCCGGACAGGGGTGATCCCAGATACGCAGTATTTT	CASSPRTGVIPDTQYF
-	-	TRBJ1-2	TRBV2	TGTGCCAGCAGTGGAGGGCATCTAACAGGGAGCGGTGGCTACACCTTC	CASSGGHLTGSGGYTF
TRBD2	many	TRBJ2-5	TRBV6-2/TRBV6-3	TGTGCCAGCAGTCCCCGGCGGGGGGTCCAAGAGACCCAGTACTTC	CASSPRRGVQETQYF
TRBD2	many	TRBJ2-3	TRBV20-1	TGCAGTGCTAGAGATCGCGGCGGGGGTGCAGATACGCAGTATTTT	CSARDRGGGADTQYF
-	-	TRBJ2-5	TRBV10-3	TGTGCCATCAGTGCCGGGTCCCTGTACCAAGAGACCCAGTACTTC	CAISAGSLYQETQYF
-	few	TRBJ2-7	TRBV4-3	TGCGCCAGCAGCCAAGGGCTAGCCGCCCACGAGCAGTACTTC	CASSQGLAAHEQYF
-	few	TRBJ1-4	TRBV12-3/TRBV12-4	TGTGCCAGCAGTTTACAGCCTCGAGAGGGACTGTTTTTT	CASSLQPREGLFF
TRBD1	many	TRBJ2-5	TRBV29-1	TGCAGCGTCCCCGGACAGGGCACGCGAGAGACCCAGTACTTC	CSVPGQGTRETQYF
TRBD2	many	TRBJ2-3	TRBV24-1	TGTGCCACCAGTGATTATAAGAACGGGGGGACTAGCACAGATACGCAGTATTTT	CATSDYKNGGTSTDTQYF
-	many	TRBJ1-2	TRBV29-1	TGCAGCGTTGAAGGAGACATAACTAACTATGGCTACACCTTC	CSVEGDITNYGYTF
-	-	TRBJ2-1	TRBV20-1	TGCAGTGCTCATCTAGCTGGGGGCCGTCACTACAATGAGCAGTTCTTC	CSAHLAGGRHYNEQFF
-	many	TRBJ2-7	TRBV9	TGTGCCAGCAGCCCATACAGGGGAGGCTACGAGCAGTACTTC	CASSPYRGGYEQYF
-	few	TRBJ2-6	TRBV19	TGTGCCAGCTCTGACAGCTCTGGGGCCAACGTCCTGACTTTC	CASSDSSGANVLTF
-	few	TRBJ2-5	TRBV7-3	TGTGCCAGCAGCTTAACACCAGATCCTGAAGAGACCCAGTACTTC	CASSLTPDPEETQYF
-	few	TRBJ1-5	TRBV27	TGTGCCAGCAGTTTAAAGGGCCATAGCAATCAGCCCCAGCATTTT	CASSLKGHSNQPQHF
-	-	TRBJ2-5	TRBV6-5	TGTGCCAGCAGTTACGGTCCTGCGGAAGAGACCCAGTACTTC	CASSYGPAEETQYF
TRBD1	few	TRBJ2-3	TRBV12-3/TRBV12-4	TGTGCCAGCAGTTCGTCGATGGGACAGGGGTTTACAGATACGCAGTATTTT	CASSSSMGQGFTDTQYF